These 18 T cell receptor beta chains originate from one sample sequenced in a study of blood T cell repertoires in COVID-19. Method: immunoSEQ multiplex PCR; TCRdb's copy keeps in-frame clones and lacks some. This sample has just over 150,000 clones, with approximately 86% found just once. Sequenced sample: peripheral blood. The receptor source for this set is a woman aged 70-85 years with acute or convalescent COVID-19.

This chain joins TRBV19 and TRBJ1-1; 11 bases agree with TRBD1. CDR3 size: 17 residues. The trim removed 3 bases at V and 4 bases at J, leaving 10 bases unmatched. CDR1 is LNHDA and CDR2 is SQIVND in the germline V gene (reference sequence). Written as DNA, the CDR3 is TGTGCCAGTAGTATTAGAGGGACAGGGGGTCGGGGCACTGAAGCTTTCTTT. This codes for CASSIRGTGGRGTEAFF.

This chain links TRBV28 with TRBJ2-5; perhaps TRBD2 as D (5 bases). Germline CDR1 MDHEN, CDR2 SYDVKM. The CDR3 sequence is 15 residues long. Trimming took off 4 bases at V and 1 base at J, with 13 bases between the two ends. The CDR3 bases are TGTGCCAGCAGTTCGGACCGGAGGTTCCAAGAGACCCAGTACTTC. It yields the protein CASSSDRRFQETQYF.

This clone came up once. This rearrangement joins TRBV11-2 to TRBJ1-5; unclear D gene. CDR1 is SGHAT, CDR2 FQNNGV, per germline. V gave up 1 base and J gave up 7 bases, with 8 bases separating them. This CDR3 has 13 residues. The CDR3 sequence: CASSLGLEQPQHF. CDR3 in DNA: TGTGCCAGCAGCTTAGGGTTGGAGCAGCCCCAGCATTTT. Variable domain in full (rest from reference TRBV11-2 and TRBJ1-5): EAGVAQSPRYKIIEKRQSVAFWCNPISGHATLYWYQQILGQGPKLLIQFQNNGVVDDSQLPKDRFSAERLKGVDSTLKIQPAKLEDSAVYLCASSLGLEQPQHFGDGTRLSIL.

V gene TRBV6-5 combines with J gene TRBJ1-6; maybe TRBD1 (6 bases). Deletions cut 7 bases from V and 6 bases from J, with 16 bases between. The germline CDR1 and CDR2 sequences are MNHEY and SVGAGI. The CDR3 is 15 amino acids. CDR3 bases: TGTGCCAGCACTGGACTGGGGGCTGGTAATTCACCCCTCCACTTT. The encoded protein is CASTGLGAGNSPLHF.

The chain combines TRBV11-3 with TRBJ2-7; the D is unclear. CDR1 SGHNT and CDR2 YENEEA come from the germline V gene. The CDR3 is 13 amino acids. V was shortened by 5 bases and J by 4 bases, with 12 bases between the two germline ends. The CDR3 loop is CASSDPTWYEQYV. The CDR3 DNA reads as TGTGCCAGCAGCGATCCCACATGGTACGAGCAGTACGTC.

The table lists this clone with a count of one. The chain carries TRBV5-1 and TRBJ2-3, with 9 positions matching TRBD1. Germline CDR1 SGHRS, CDR2 YFSETQ. V gave up 2 bases and J gave up 3 bases; unmatched junction bases: 10. The CDR3 is 17 amino acids. The CDR3 bases are TGCGCCAGCAGCTTCCGGGACAGGGCCTCATCAACAGATACGCAGTATTTT. This translates into CASSFRDRASSTDTQYF.

This clone was observed once. The chain joins TRBV18 to TRBJ1-1; D perhaps matches TRBD1 (6 bases). V was clipped by 10 bases and J by 6 bases, with 21 bases between them. This CDR3 is built from 14 residues. Germline CDR1 KGHSH, CDR2 LQKENI. In DNA form, the CDR3 reads TGTGCCACCGACAGCCAGGGGAGCAGGGCTGAAGCTTTCTTT. It codes for CATDSQGSRAEAFF.

This chain links TRBV11-1 with TRBJ2-5; D is ambiguous. V was cut by 1 base and J by 9 bases, with 6 bases left in between. CDR1 is SGHAT and CDR2 is FQDESV in the germline V gene (reference sequence). The CDR3 spans 11 residues. The CDR3 sequence is CASSLGAAQYF. In DNA form, the CDR3 reads TGTGCCAGCAGCTTAGGTGCGGCCCAGTACTTC. Complete variable domain (other parts from reference TRBV11-1 and TRBJ2-5): EAEVAQSPRYKITEKSQAVAFWCDPISGHATLYWYRQILGQGPELLVQFQDESVVDDSQLPKDRFSAERLKGVDSTLKIQPAELGDSAMYLCASSLGAAQYFGPGTRLLVL.

This CDR3 is CASSRDPGLYEQYF. CDR3 sequence (DNA): TGTGCCAGCAGCAGAGACCCGGGACTCTACGAGCAGTACTTC. The chain links TRBV7-8 to TRBJ2-7, with a possible D match to TRBD2 (6 bases). Germline loops: CDR1 SGHVS, CDR2 FQNEAQ. Between the trimmed V and J ends, which lost 5 bases and 3 bases, there was a span of 14 bases. The CDR3 spans 14 residues.

This chain links TRBV3-1 (or the pseudogene TRBV3-2) with TRBJ2-7; D is undetermined. Per germline, CDR1 LGHDT and CDR2 YNNKEL (reference sequence). V lost 6 bases and J 7 bases, leaving 16 bases between the germline ends. The CDR3 loop spans 13 amino acids. CDR3 amino acids: CASSLNWQTEQYF. The DNA for the CDR3 is TGTGCCAGCAGTCTAAATTGGCAGACAGAGCAGTACTTC.

The chain combines TRBV28 with TRBJ2-7; TRBD1 is a possible D gene (7 bases). Trimming left V 5 bases short and J 7 bases short, with 18 bases between. CDR1 and CDR2 (germline): MDHEN, SYDVKM. The CDR3 covers 14 residues. CDR3 sequence reads: CASSPPTAGGEQYV. DNA for the CDR3: TGTGCCAGCAGTCCACCGACAGCAGGGGGGGAGCAGTACGTC.

This clone showed up just once. The rearrangement joins TRBV11-1 to TRBJ1-2; the match to TRBD1 covers 9 bases. This CDR3 contains 15 residues. V dropped 5 bases and J dropped 2; count of bases not matched to a gene: 6. Germline lookup yields CDR1 SGHAT and CDR2 FQDESV (reference sequence). CDR3 loop: CASSTVQGANYGYTF. The CDR3 DNA is TGTGCCAGCAGCACCGTACAGGGGGCGAACTATGGCTACACCTTC.

This chain uses TRBV4-2 with TRBJ1-1, with TRBD1 as a possible D gene (5 bases). In germline, CDR1 is LGHNA, CDR2 YNFKEQ. V dropped 6 bases and J dropped 5 bases, with 22 bases sitting between them. The CDR3 runs to 16 residues. The CDR3 here is CASRHVATGGGTEAFF. The CDR3, as DNA: TGTGCCAGCAGGCATGTGGCCACAGGCGGAGGGACTGAAGCTTTCTTT.

V usage is TRBV3-1 (or the pseudogene TRBV3-2) and J usage is TRBJ2-7; tentatively, D is TRBD1 (5 bases). Germline CDR1 is LGHDT and CDR2 is YNNKEL (reference sequence). This CDR3 spans 13 amino acids. V was clipped by 2 bases and J by 4 bases, with 9 bases between them. The CDR3 sequence is CASSQQGRYEQYF. In DNA form, the CDR3 reads TGTGCCAGCAGCCAACAGGGTAGGTACGAGCAGTACTTC.

This chain joins TRBV18 and TRBJ2-7; the D is unclear. V lost 0 bases, J lost 1 base, and 4 bases lay in between. Germline V CDR1 and CDR2: KGHSH, LQKENI. The CDR3 has 13 amino acids. CDR3 DNA: TGTGCCAGCTCACCACCGCGATCCTACGAGCAGTACGTC. Translation gives CASSPPRSYEQYV.

This chain uses TRBV7-2 with TRBJ1-2, with D perhaps TRBD1 (5 bases). Trimming took 3 bases from V and 8 from J, leaving 22 bases between them. The CDR3 sequence is 16 residues long. Germline V gene lookup returns CDR1 SGHTA and CDR2 FQGNSA. CDR3: CASSLKADRSPGGYTF. DNA of the CDR3: TGTGCCAGCAGCTTGAAGGCAGACAGAAGTCCCGGAGGCTACACCTTC.

The gene calls are TRBV4-2 and TRBJ2-2; TRBD2 matches 13 bases. The CDR3 totals 16 residues. CDR1 is LGHNA and CDR2 is YNFKEQ in the germline V gene. V shed 3 bases, J shed 6 bases, and the junction held 4 bases outside the gene matches. The CDR3: CASSHRLAGGPGELFF. DNA of the CDR3: TGTGCCAGCAGCCATCGACTAGCGGGGGGACCCGGGGAGCTGTTTTTT.

This chain joins TRBV6-5 and TRBJ1-1; D possibly corresponds to TRBD1 (6 bases). CDR1 and CDR2 (germline): MNHEY, SVGAGI. CDR3 length: 15 amino acids. The V end was cut by 2 bases, the J end by 4 bases, with 14 bases between. In DNA form, the CDR3 reads TGTGCCAGCAGTTACACAGGGCGGGCGGGCACTGAAGCTTTCTTT. It is translated as CASSYTGRAGTEAFF.